This TCR beta chain was identified in a study of shared clonotypes between healthy human individuals (dated by TCRdb to the early 2020s). About the investigation overall: The cohort comprised two women and three men aged 18 to 49 years. For each donor, CD4 naive and CD4 memory were each run on three plates, CD8 naive on two plates, and CD8 memory on one plate. To estimate repertoire size and how much clonotype sharing occurs between individuals, the study deeply sequenced the blood TCR repertoires of roughly 5 healthy adults. Different laboratories and diverse techniques were used to prepare libraries and sequence TCR repertoires, to increase sequencing depth and limit assay-specific biases. Per donor, leukapheresis produced somewhere between about 0.8 and 9 billion PBMCs. General findings and caveats noted by the study authors: Rarefaction of sorted-subset datasets indicated incomplete sequencing despite the large sequencing depth. Naive subsets generally had larger estimated clonotype richness than memory subsets. Across four donors, approximately 4.6% of naive CD4, more than 3% of naive CD8, around 2.1% of memory CD4, and 0.4% of memory CD8 clonotypes were shared. Clonotypes shared by all four sorted-subset donors showed higher generation probabilities than non-shared clonotypes. The genetic and exposure-history diversity represented was limited by the small number of donors. Based on pairwise subsampling, the degree of clonotype sharing among donors was expected to be affected by sequencing depth. Sampling was restricted to blood, and TCR repertoires in tissues likely differ from the TCR repertoires found in blood.

The CDR3 spans 14 residues, from the cysteine through the phenylalanine. The read is trimmed to its CDR3 DNA, 42 bases read in frame from base 1. From a lookup of the germline V gene, CDR1 and CDR2 are SNHLY and FYNNEI. V loses 6 bases, J loses 5 bases, and the germline ends lie 16 bases apart. TCR CDR3 regions were amplified from genomic DNA by multiplex PCR using the deep immunoSEQ assay. For each cell subset, the extracted genomic DNA was distributed evenly across all wells of several immunoSEQ 96-well plates, and each plate served as one replicate. For sorted subsets, roughly 200 ng of genomic DNA, equivalent to around 31,000 T cell genomes, went into each replicate PCR. Purified libraries were measured with a Qubit 3.0 fluorometer, size-checked on a Bioanalyzer 2100, and measured again with the KAPA Library Quantification kit. Each immunoSEQ 96-well plate was sequenced on its own single-read 150-cycle Illumina NextSeq 550 flow cell. The original pipeline was this. Because only junctional sequences without quality scores were contained in the immunoSEQ output, filtering matching that applied to full-length reads could not be performed. To assign V/J genes and CDR3, sequences were annotated using PyIR, a Python wrapper for IgBLAST v1.9, with IMGT germline references. Reads with weak V/J assignments (E-value above 1e-6), missing CDR3, stop codons, out-of-frame junctions, or ambiguous translated residues were removed. V3J clonotypes were defined by identical inferred V gene, J gene, and CDR3 amino acid sequence. Percentage overlap between repertoires was calculated by dividing the number of shared unique clonotypes by the size of the smaller repertoire. Richness of each repertoire was evaluated using RTK rarefaction, the Chao1 estimator, and Recon v2.1 estimates of unobserved clonotypes. Generation probabilities for all TCRbeta clonotypes obtained by the gDNA method from a handful of donors were computed using OLGA. TCRdb re-hosts the immuneACCESS table, in-frame sequences only. Its copies lack some clones; in the studies checked, an unresolved V gene accounts for under half of them, and the cause for the rest is not known. V and J calls and clone size follow that table, whereas D and trimming were derived from the DNA. The sample has more than 1.2 million clones on record, 98% to 99% of them singletons. 0.36% of the sample belongs to the ten largest clones.

To note about this clone: The specificity of this receptor is unknown. The sample holds no much larger clone one base away, and base qualities are not on file.

Donors were healthy HIV-negative adults with no recently reported acute infections or vaccinations. Every donor was a Caucasian adult living in Nashville, Tennessee, USA. CD4+ T cells were enriched by magnetic negative selection, after which naive cells were positively selected on CD45RA and the negative fraction was taken as the memory subset. After blood collection by leukapheresis, PBMCs were isolated using Ficoll-Histopaque density gradient centrifugation and then cryopreserved in the vapor phase of liquid nitrogen. Analytical flow cytometry was used to check the purity and quantity of every magnetically sorted T cell population. Genomic DNA was isolated from every sorted fraction and measured by UV absorbance on a Nanodrop 2000c.

The sequence came from a man aged 25-45 years in good health. Rearrangement joined TRBV2 to TRBJ2-5, with the D gene not clear enough to name. The sequenced sample was naive CD4+ T cells sorted from blood. The sample's cell subset or site label is to be understood as: CD45RA+ positively selected. The CDR3 is CASRPMLTAETQYF. The sequenced DNA: TGTGCCAGCAGGCCAATGCTAACGGCCGAGACCCAGTACTTC.